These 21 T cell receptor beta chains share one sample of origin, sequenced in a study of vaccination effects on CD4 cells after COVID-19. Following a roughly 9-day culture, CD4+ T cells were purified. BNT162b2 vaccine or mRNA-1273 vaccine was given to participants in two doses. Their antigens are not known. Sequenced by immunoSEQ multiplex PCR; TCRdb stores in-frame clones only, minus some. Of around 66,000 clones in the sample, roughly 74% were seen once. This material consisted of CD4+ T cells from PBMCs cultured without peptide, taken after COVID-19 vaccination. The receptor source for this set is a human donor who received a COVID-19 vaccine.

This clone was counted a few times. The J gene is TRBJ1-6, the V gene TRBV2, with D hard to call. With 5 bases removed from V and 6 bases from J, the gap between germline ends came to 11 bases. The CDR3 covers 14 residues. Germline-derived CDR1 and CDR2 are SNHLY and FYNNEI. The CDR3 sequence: CASSPRLSNSPLHF. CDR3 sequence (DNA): TGTGCCAGCAGTCCACGGTTATCTAATTCACCCCTCCACTTT. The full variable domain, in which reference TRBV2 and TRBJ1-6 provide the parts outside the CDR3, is EPEVTQTPSHQVTQMGQEVILRCVPISNHLYFYWYRQILGQKVEFLVSFYNNEISEKSEIFDDQFSVERPDGSNFTLKIRSTKLEDSAMYFCASSPRLSNSPLHFGNGTRLTVT.

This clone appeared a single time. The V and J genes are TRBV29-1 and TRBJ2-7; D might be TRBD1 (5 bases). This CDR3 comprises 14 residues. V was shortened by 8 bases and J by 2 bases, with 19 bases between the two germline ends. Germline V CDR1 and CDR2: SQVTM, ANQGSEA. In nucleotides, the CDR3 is TGCAGCCGTAGGACAACCCAGTACGCCTACGAGCAGTACGTC. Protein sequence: CSRRTTQYAYEQYV.

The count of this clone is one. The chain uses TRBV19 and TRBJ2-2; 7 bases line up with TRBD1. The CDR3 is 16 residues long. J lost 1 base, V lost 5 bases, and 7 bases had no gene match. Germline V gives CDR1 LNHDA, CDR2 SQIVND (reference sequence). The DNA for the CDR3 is TGTGCCAGTAGTCGACAGGGTGGGGAGAACACCGGGGAGCTGTTTTTT. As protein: CASSRQGGENTGELFF.

In DNA, the CDR3 is TGTGCCTGGAGTGTACGGGGCCTCCCGGGGTTCTTC. Protein: CAWSVRGLPGFF. The rearrangement joins TRBV30 to TRBJ2-1; D tentatively fits TRBD1 or TRBD2 (5 bases each). V lost 0 bases, J lost 15 bases, and 15 bases lay in between. Germline loops: CDR1 GTSNPN, CDR2 SVGIG (reference sequence). The CDR3 consists of 12 residues.

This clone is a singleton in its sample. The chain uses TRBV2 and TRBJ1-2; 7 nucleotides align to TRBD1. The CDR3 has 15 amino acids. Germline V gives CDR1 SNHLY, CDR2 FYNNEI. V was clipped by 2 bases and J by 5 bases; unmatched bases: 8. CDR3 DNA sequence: TGTGCCAGCAGTGAACCCCTTACAGGGGCATATGGCTACACCTTC. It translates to CASSEPLTGAYGYTF.

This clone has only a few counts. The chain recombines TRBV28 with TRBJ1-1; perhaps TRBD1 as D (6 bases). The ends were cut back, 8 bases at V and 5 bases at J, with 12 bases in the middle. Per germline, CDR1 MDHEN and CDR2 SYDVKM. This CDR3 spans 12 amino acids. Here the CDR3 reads CASLRRGTEAFF. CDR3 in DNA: TGTGCCAGCCTAAGAAGGGGGACTGAAGCTTTCTTT.

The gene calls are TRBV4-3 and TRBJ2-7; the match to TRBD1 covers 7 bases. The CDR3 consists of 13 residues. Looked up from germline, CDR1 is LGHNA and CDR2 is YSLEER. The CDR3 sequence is CASSPGQVYKQYV. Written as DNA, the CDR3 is TGCGCCAGCAGCCCAGGACAGGTCTACAAGCAGTACGTC.

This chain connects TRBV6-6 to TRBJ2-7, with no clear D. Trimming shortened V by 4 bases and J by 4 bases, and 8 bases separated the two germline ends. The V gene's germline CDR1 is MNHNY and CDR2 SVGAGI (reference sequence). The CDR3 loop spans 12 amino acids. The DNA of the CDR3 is TGTGCCAGCAGTTCTCACATTTACGAGCAGTACGTC. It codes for CASSSHIYEQYV.

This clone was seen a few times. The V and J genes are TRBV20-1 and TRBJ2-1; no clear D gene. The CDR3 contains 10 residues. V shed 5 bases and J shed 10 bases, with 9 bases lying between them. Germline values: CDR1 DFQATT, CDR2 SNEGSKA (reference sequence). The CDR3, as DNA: TGCAGTGCTGGCCGAATAGAGCAGTTCTTC. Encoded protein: CSAGRIEQFF.

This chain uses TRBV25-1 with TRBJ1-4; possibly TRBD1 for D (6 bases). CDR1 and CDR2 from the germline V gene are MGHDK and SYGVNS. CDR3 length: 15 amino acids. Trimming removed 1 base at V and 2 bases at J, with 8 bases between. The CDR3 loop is CASSELGATNEKLFF. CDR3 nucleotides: TGTGCCAGCAGTGAATTGGGGGCGACTAATGAAAAACTGTTTTTT.

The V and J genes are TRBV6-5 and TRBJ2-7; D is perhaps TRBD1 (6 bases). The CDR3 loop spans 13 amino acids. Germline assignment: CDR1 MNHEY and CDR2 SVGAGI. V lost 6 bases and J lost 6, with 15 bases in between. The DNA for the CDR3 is TGTGCCAGCAGCCGTCAACAGGGCGCCGAGCAGTACGTC. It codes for CASSRQQGAEQYV.

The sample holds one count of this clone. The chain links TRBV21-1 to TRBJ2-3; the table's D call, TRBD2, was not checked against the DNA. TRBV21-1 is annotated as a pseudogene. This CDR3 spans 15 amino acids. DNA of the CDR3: TGTGCCAGCAGCAGCCCCTGGGGGGGCCCAGATACGCAGTATTTT. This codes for CASSSPWGGPDTQYF.

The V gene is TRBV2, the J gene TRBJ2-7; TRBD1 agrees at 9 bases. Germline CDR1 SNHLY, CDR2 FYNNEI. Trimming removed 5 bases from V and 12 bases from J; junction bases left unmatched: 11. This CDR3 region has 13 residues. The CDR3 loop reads CASSRDRARHRYV. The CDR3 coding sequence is TGTGCCAGCAGTCGGGACAGGGCAAGGCACAGGTACGTC.

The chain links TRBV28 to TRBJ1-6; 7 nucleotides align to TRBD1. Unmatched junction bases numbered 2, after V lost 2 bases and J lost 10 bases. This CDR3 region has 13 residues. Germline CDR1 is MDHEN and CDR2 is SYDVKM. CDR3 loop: CASSLQGVSPLHF. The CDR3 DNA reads TGTGCCAGCAGTTTACAGGGGGTCTCACCCCTCCACTTT.

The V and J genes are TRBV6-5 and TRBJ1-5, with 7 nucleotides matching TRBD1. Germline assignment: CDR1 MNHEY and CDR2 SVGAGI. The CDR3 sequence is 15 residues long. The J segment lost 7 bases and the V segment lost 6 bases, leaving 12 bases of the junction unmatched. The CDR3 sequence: CASSSETGIGQPQHF. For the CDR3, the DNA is TGTGCCAGCAGCTCCGAGACAGGGATAGGCCAGCCCCAGCATTTT.

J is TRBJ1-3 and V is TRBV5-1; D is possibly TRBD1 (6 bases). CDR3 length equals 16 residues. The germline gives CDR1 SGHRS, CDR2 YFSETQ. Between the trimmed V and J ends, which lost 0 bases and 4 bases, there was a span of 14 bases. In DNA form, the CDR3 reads TGCGCCAGCAGCTTGGAGGCAGGGGTTACCGGAAACACCATATATTTT. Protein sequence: CASSLEAGVTGNTIYF.

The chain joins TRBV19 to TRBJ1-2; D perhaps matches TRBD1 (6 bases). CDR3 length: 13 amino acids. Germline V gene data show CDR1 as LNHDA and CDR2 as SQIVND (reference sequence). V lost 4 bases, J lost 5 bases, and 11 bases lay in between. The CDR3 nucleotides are TGTGCCAGTAGTAAGGACAGACAGTATGGCTACACCTTC. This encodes CASSKDRQYGYTF.

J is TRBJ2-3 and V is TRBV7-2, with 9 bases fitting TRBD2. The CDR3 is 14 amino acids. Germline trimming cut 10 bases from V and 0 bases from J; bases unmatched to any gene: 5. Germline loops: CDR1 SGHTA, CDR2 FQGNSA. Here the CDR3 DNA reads TGTGCCACCCTAGCGGGGCCGAGCACAGATACGCAGTATTTT. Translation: CATLAGPSTDTQYF.

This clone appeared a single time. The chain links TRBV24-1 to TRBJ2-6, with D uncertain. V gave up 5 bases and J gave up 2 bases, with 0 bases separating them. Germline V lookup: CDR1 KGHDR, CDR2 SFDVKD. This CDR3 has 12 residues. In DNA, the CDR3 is TGTGCCACCAGTGCTGGGGCCAACGTCCTGACTTTC. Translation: CATSAGANVLTF.

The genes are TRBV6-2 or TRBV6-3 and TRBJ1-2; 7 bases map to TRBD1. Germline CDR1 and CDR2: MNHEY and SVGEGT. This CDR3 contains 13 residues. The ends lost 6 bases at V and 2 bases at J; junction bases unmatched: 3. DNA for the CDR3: TGTGCCAGCAGCTTCAGGGGGAACTATGGCTACACCTTC. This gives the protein CASSFRGNYGYTF.

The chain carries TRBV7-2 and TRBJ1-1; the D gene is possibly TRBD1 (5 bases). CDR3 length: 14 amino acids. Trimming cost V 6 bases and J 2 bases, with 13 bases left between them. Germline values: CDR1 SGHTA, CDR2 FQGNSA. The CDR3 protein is CASSLMQGNTEAFF. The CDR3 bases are TGTGCCAGCAGTCTCATGCAGGGTAACACTGAAGCTTTCTTT. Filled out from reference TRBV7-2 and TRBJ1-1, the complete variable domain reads GAGVSQSPSNKVTEKGKDVELRCDPISGHTALYWYRQSLGQGLEFLIYFQGNSAPDKSGLPSDRFSAERTGGSVSTLTIQRTQQEDSAVYLCASSLMQGNTEAFFGQGTRLTVV.